One sample yielded the 3 T cell receptor beta chains listed below, sequenced in a study of blood T cell repertoires in COVID-19. Generated by immunoSEQ multiplex PCR, the TCRdb table keeps only in-frame clones and is missing some. The sample shows 150,000 to 200,000 clones, approximately 83% of them seen only once. Sample: peripheral blood. The receptors come from a human donor with active or convalescent COVID-19. The donor label of this sample is uncertain.

The rearrangement joins TRBV4-3 to TRBJ2-3; the match to TRBD1 covers 10 bases. The CDR3 covers 18 residues. The germline CDR1 and CDR2 sequences are LGHNA and YSLEER. Trimming cost V 0 bases and J 2 bases; bases outside gene matches: 8. Here the CDR3 reads CASSQDRETGGYTDTQYF. The CDR3 region has the DNA TGCGCCAGCAGCCAAGATCGGGAGACAGGGGGCTACACAGATACGCAGTATTTT.

The count of this clone is one. The chain combines TRBV4-2 with TRBJ1-2, with D possibly matching TRBD1 (5 bases). The CDR3 extends over 15 amino acids. V lost 8 bases to trimming and J lost 5 bases, with 21 bases between them. CDR1 is LGHNA and CDR2 is YNFKEQ in the germline V gene. CDR3 sequence reads: CASQERSGRGYGYTF. The CDR3 coding sequence is TGTGCCAGCCAGGAGAGGTCAGGGCGAGGATATGGCTACACCTTC.

V usage is TRBV11-3 and J usage is TRBJ2-1; 11 positions match TRBD2. The V and J ends lost 4 bases and 10 bases, in that order; junction bases with no gene match: 6. The germline V gene encodes CDR1 SGHNT and CDR2 YENEEA. CDR3 length: 14 residues. The CDR3 DNA follows: TGTGCCAGCAGCTCGAATAGCGGGGGGGACGAGCAGTTCTTC. This codes for CASSSNSGGDEQFF.